This is a list of T cell receptor beta chains from one sample in a study of cytomegalovirus exposure and HLA in healthy donors. Produced via immunoSEQ multiplex PCR; TCRdb's table is partial and in-frame only. Among around 91,000 clones listed, approximately 93% were seen once. Sequencing was done on a sample of PBMCs. Source of these receptors: a woman aged 25 to 39 in good health and CMV-seropositive. The CDR3 runs from the conserved cysteine through the conserved F or W. Each record gives: D gene, J gene, V gene, clone size, CDR3 DNA, CDR3 protein. D genes are given only for firm matches. Clone size is stated in some rows and not others, as once, few, many or a class when expanded.

>TRBD1|TRBJ2-7|TRBV6-5|-
TGTGCCAGCAGTTACTCCGGACAGGGGGTTACCTACGAGCAGTACTTC
CASSYSGQGVTYEQYF
>TRBD1|TRBJ1-2|TRBV2|-
TGTGCCAGCAGTGGGGACAGGGCTAACTATGGCTACACCTTC
CASSGDRANYGYTF
>-|TRBJ2-5|TRBV19|-
TGTGCCAGTAGTATGTACGTGGGAGCATCGAGGGAGACCCAGTACTTC
CASSMYVGASRETQYF
>TRBD2|TRBJ2-7|TRBV11-2|-
TGTGCCAGCAGCTTCGGGACTAGCGGGATACCCCTGTACTTC
CASSFGTSGIPLYF
>-|TRBJ2-7|TRBV4-1|-
TGCGCCAGCAGCCAAGCCTTATACGATAGCGCATACGAGCAGTACTTC
CASSQALYDSAYEQYF
>-|TRBJ2-5|TRBV19|-
TGTGCCAGTAGCATAGGGCGACGAACGCCGGGGGAGACCCAGTACTTC
CASSIGRRTPGETQYF
>TRBD2|TRBJ2-7|TRBV6-1|-
TGTGCCAGCAGGATGGGACTAGCATGGGAGCAGTACTTC
CASRMGLAWEQYF
>TRBD2|TRBJ2-7|TRBV7-9|-
TGTGCCAGCAGCACGCCAACTAGCGGGAGTTCCTCGGGGGAGCAGTACTTC
CASSTPTSGSSSGEQYF
>-|TRBJ2-6|TRBV18|-
TGTGCCAGCTCACCGCGAGCCTTCTCTGGGGCCAACGTCCTGACTTTC
CASSPRAFSGANVLTF
>-|TRBJ2-5|TRBV14|once
TGTGCCAGCAGCCAAGATCCTGCGTCCCCGGGAAGGAAAGAGACCCAGTACTTC
CASSQDPASPGRKETQYF
>-|TRBJ2-5|TRBV6-1|-
TGTGCCAGCAGTGGCAACAGCCTTCAAGAGACCCAGTACTTC
CASSGNSLQETQYF
>TRBD1|TRBJ1-3|TRBV29-1|-
TGCAGCGCCGCCGCCCGCAGGGGGACTGGAAACACCATATATTTT
CSAAARRGTGNTIYF
>TRBD2|TRBJ2-1|TRBV5-4|once
TGTGCCAGCAGCACCCAGCGGGGGCATGAGCAGTTCTTC
CASSTQRGHEQFF
>TRBD1|TRBJ2-1|TRBV13|once
TGTGCCAGCAGCTTAACAAGACAGGGGACTTACAATGAGCAGTTCTTC
CASSLTRQGTYNEQFF
>TRBD2|TRBJ2-7|TRBV28|once
TGTGCCAGCAGTTTTGGGACTAGTAGCTCCTACGAGCAGTACTTC
CASSFGTSSSYEQYF
>TRBD2|TRBJ2-5|TRBV23-1|once
TGCGCCAGCATGTGGAGACTAGCGGGGGTACAAGAGACCCAGTACTTC
CASMWRLAGVQETQYF
>-|TRBJ2-4|TRBV2|-
TGTGCCAGCAGACCCCCCGGTCCCAGCCGAGGGAACATTCAGTACTTC
CASRPPGPSRGNIQYF
>-|TRBJ2-1|TRBV6-5|-
TGTGCCAGCAGTTACTGGGATGGAGGTTACAATGAGCAGTTCTTC
CASSYWDGGYNEQFF
>-|TRBJ2-7|TRBV27|once
TGTGCCAGCAGTTTTTTCCGGTCAGACTCCACCTACGAGCAGTACTTC
CASSFFRSDSTYEQYF
>-|TRBJ2-3|TRBV7-3|-
TGTGCCAGCAGCTCCCAAGGCAGGGATACGCAGTATTTT
CASSSQGRDTQYF
>-|TRBJ1-5|TRBV5-8|-
TGTGCCAGCTCTCGACTGGGTCAGCCCCAGCATTTT
CASSRLGQPQHF
>-|TRBJ2-5|TRBV6-5|-
TGTGCCAGCAGTTACTCGACAAGTAGAGAGACCCAGTACTTC
CASSYSTSRETQYF
>-|TRBJ2-3|TRBV19|-
TGTGCCAGTAGTATAACAGCTAGCACAGATACGCAGTATTTT
CASSITASTDTQYF
>TRBD2|TRBJ2-3|TRBV4-2|-
TGTGCCAGCAGCCAAGAAGGGACTAGCGGGACTCGAGGTGCAGATACGCAGTATTTT
CASSQEGTSGTRGADTQYF
>-|TRBJ2-1|TRBV4-3|-
TGCGCCAGCAGCCAAGCCGGGTCGGCTAGCTTCGATGAGCAGTTCTTC
CASSQAGSASFDEQFF
>TRBD2|TRBJ2-4|TRBV4-3|-
TGCGCCAGCAGCCAAACTAGCGGGACAGCCAAAAACATTCAGTACTTC
CASSQTSGTAKNIQYF
>-|TRBJ2-3|TRBV7-8|-
TGTGCCAGCAGCTTACTGGATTCAGGAGATACGCAGTATTTT
CASSLLDSGDTQYF
>-|TRBJ2-3|TRBV5-1|-
TGCGCCAGCAGCGGAAGGGGAAATCCGAGCACAGATACGCAGTATTTT
CASSGRGNPSTDTQYF
>-|TRBJ1-4|TRBV5-6|-
TGTGCCAGCAGCCTGAATGAAAAACTGTTTTTT
CASSLNEKLFF
>TRBD2|TRBJ2-7|TRBV28|-
TGTGCCAGCAGTTTAGGGACTAGCGGAAGGTACGAGCAGTACTTC
CASSLGTSGRYEQYF
>-|TRBJ2-7|TRBV28|-
TGTGCCAGCAGTTTTATTGATCTGAGGGGGAGCGACGAGCAGTACTTC
CASSFIDLRGSDEQYF
>TRBD1|TRBJ1-1|TRBV28|once
TGTGCCAGCAGTTTATTGGGTTCGGGGACAGACTTGAACACTGAAGCTTTCTTT
CASSLLGSGTDLNTEAFF
>TRBD2|TRBJ2-1|TRBV4-1|-
TGCGCCAGCAGCCAAGAAGGGACTAGCGGGAGCTATGAGCAGTTCTTC
CASSQEGTSGSYEQFF
>-|TRBJ2-1|TRBV6-5|-
TGTGCCAGCAGTTACTCGGAGAACTCCTACAATGAGCAGTTCTTC
CASSYSENSYNEQFF
>-|TRBJ2-6|TRBV4-3|-
TGCGCCAGCAGCCAGCAGGATATCAACTCTGGGGCCAACGTCCTGACTTTC
CASSQQDINSGANVLTF
>TRBD2|TRBJ2-3|TRBV5-8|-
TGTGCCAGCAGCCCGGGACTAGCGGGAGGGAAATTGTCAAATACGCAGTATTTT
CASSPGLAGGKLSNTQYF
>-|TRBJ1-1|TRBV7-9|-
TGTGCCAGCAGCCAGATGAACACTGAAGCTTTCTTT
CASSQMNTEAFF
>-|TRBJ2-7|TRBV7-9|-
TGTGCCAGCAGCTCCCCCGGGGGGCCTACCTCCCTCTCCACCTACGAGCAGTACTTC
CASSSPGGPTSLSTYEQYF
>-|TRBJ1-1|TRBV7-2|few
TGTGCCAGCAGCGCCCGAGGCGACACTGAAGCTTTCTTT
CASSARGDTEAFF
>TRBD1|TRBJ1-4|TRBV4-1|once
TGCGCCAGCAGCCAGACAGGGGTTAATGAAAAACTGTTTTTT
CASSQTGVNEKLFF
>-|TRBJ1-2|TRBV6-1|-
TGTGCCAGCAGTGAAGCGTTGGTGGGGCAGCGATATGGCTACACCTTC
CASSEALVGQRYGYTF